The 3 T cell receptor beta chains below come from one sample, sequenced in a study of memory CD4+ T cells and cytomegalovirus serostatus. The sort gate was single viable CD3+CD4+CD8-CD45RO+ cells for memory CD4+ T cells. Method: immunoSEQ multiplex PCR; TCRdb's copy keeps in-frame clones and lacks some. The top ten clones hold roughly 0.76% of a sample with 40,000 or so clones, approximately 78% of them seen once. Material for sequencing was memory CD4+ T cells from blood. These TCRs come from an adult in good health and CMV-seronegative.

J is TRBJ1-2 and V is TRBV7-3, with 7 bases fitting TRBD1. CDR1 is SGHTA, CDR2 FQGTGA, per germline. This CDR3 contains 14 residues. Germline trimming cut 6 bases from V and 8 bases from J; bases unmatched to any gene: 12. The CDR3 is CASRPTTGSGGYTF. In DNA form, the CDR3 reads TGTGCCAGCAGACCAACGACAGGGTCGGGAGGCTACACCTTC.

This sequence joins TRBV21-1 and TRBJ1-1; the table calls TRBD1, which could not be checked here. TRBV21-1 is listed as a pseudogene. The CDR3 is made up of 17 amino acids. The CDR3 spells CASSKDRGDRGDTEAFF. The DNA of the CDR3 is TGTGCCAGCAGCAAGGACAGGGGGGACCGTGGCGACACTGAAGCTTTCTTT.

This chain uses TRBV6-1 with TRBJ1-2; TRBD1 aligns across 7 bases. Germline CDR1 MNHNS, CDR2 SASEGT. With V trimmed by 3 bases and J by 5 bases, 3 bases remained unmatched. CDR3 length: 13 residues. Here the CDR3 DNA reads TGTGCCAGCAGTGAGGACAGGTCGTATGGCTACACCTTC. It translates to CASSEDRSYGYTF.